What follows describes a single TCR beta chain. Its matching antigen is unknown. Sequencing used immunoSEQ multiplex PCR; TCRdb keeps in-frame clones, though not all of them. Of about 30,000 clones listed, around 90% are singletons. The sample is drawn from a study of OX40 agonist ivuxolimab in advanced cancers. About the research overall: The group had a mean age of around 60 years, ranged from about 20 to 80, and was 82.7% male.

Overall study findings and caveats: Clonal expansion from baseline to week 6 occurred in both CD4+ and CD8+ T cells.

There are 12 residues in the CDR3. The germline CDR1 and CDR2 sequences are SGHVS and FQNEAQ. Trimming removed 3 bases from V and 7 bases from J, with 7 bases in between. The material was CD4+ or CD8+ T cells sorted from blood, obtained in a trial of the OX40 agonist ivuxolimab. This sequence originates from an adult with an advanced solid tumor such as melanoma, head and neck, liver or kidney cancer. The gene calls are TRBV7-8 and TRBJ2-1; D not resolved. Written as DNA, the CDR3 is TGTGCCAGCAGCTTCGGGCTAAATGAGCAGTTCTTC. It is translated as CASSFGLNEQFF.